This paragraph covers one TCR beta chain sequence. Its matching antigen is unknown. This entry is derived from a study of a mutant IDH1 vaccine in newly diagnosed glioma. For the study at large: Treated patients had a mean age of 40.4 years and a sex split that was about 62% male and 37.5% female.

Time point meaning: week 23, last vaccination. Vaccine doses each comprised 300 ug of mutant IDH1 20-mer peptide, with topical imiquimod. The CDR3 spans 16 residues. Unmatched junction bases numbered 7, after V lost 1 base and J lost 10 bases. CDR1 and CDR2 (germline): LGHNA, YSLEER. Repertoires were generated with immunoSEQ multiplex PCR, while TCRdb's copy carries only in-frame clones and drops some. The top ten clones hold approximately 8.2% of a sample with approximately 57,000 clones, 80% to 90% of them seen once. The source of this sequence is a woman between 40 and 55 years old with glioma. Some clones in this sample may be carry-over from other donors' samples. The rearrangement links TRBV4-3 to TRBJ2-1; 13 bases are a match to TRBD2. The sequencing used PBMCs, collected from a glioma patient whose treatment included an IDH1 peptide vaccine. CDR3 bases: TGCGCCAGCAGCCAAGGACTAGCGGGGGGCCTACGAGAGCAGTTCTTC. Protein product: CASSQGLAGGLREQFF.